These 16 T cell receptor beta chains originate from one sample sequenced in a study of graft-versus-host responses after intestinal transplantation. Sequencing was performed with immunoSEQ multiplex PCR; in TCRdb, only in-frame clones are kept and a portion is missing. The data contain about 19,000 clones, over 35% of them singletons. The source was alloreactive CD4+ T cells from a mixed lymphocyte reaction culture, collected before intestinal transplant. This sample's subset: CFSE-low proliferating T cells sorted from roughly six-day pre-transplant mixed lymphocyte reaction (GvH or HvG direction). These receptor sequences come from a human patient who received an intestinal transplant.

CDR3 in amino acids: CASSEWGVKNTEAFF. CDR3 in DNA: TGTGCCAGCAGTGAGTGGGGAGTCAAGAACACTGAAGCTTTCTTT. The V call is TRBV2, the J call TRBJ1-1, with D hard to call. Germline V gene sequence: CDR1 SNHLY, CDR2 FYNNEI. Trimming took 3 bases from V and 1 from J, leaving 12 bases between them. The CDR3 consists of 15 residues.

The count of this clone is one. The chain carries TRBV5-1 and TRBJ1-6, with 9 bases aligning to TRBD1. The CDR3 spans 16 residues. In germline, CDR1 is SGHRS, CDR2 YFSETQ. Trimming at V came to 0 bases and at J to 10 bases, leaving 8 bases not matched to a gene. The CDR3 sequence: CASSLASGQGSSPLHF. For the CDR3, the DNA is TGCGCCAGCAGCTTGGCCTCGGGACAGGGTAGCTCACCCCTCCACTTT.

This clone was picked up a small number of times. The chain links TRBV11-3 to TRBJ2-6; TRBD2 aligns across 14 bases. Looked up from germline, CDR1 is SGHNT and CDR2 is YENEEA. The CDR3 loop spans 18 amino acids. Losses at the gene ends were 8 bases for V and 3 bases for J; bases not matched to a gene: 9. The CDR3 coding sequence is TGTGCCAGCGGTCGGACTAGCGGGGGGCGTGGTGGGGCCAACGTCCTGACTTTC. This encodes CASGRTSGGRGGANVLTF.

This clone has only a few counts. The rearrangement links TRBV10-3 to TRBJ1-6, with D unresolved. V lost 2 bases to trimming and J lost 7 bases, with 18 bases between them. In germline, CDR1 is ENHRY, CDR2 SYGVKD. The CDR3 totals 17 residues. DNA for the CDR3: TGTGCCATCAGTGAGGCCAAGACCGCGACTCGGAATTCACCCCTCCACTTT. Amino acids: CAISEAKTATRNSPLHF.

V is TRBV5-4 and J is TRBJ2-3; the match to TRBD2 covers 14 bases. After removal of 0 bases from V and 0 bases from J, the junction contained 6 bases not matched to a gene. This CDR3 comprises 19 residues. CDR1 and CDR2 from the germline V gene are SGHNT and YYREEE (reference sequence). For the CDR3, the DNA is TGTGCCAGCAGCTTGGGACTAGCGGGGGGGAATCCTAGCACAGATACGCAGTATTTT. It is translated as CASSLGLAGGNPSTDTQYF.

This clone was detected only a few times. The chain couples TRBV19 to TRBJ1-4; TRBD1 agrees at 9 bases. The germline V gene has CDR1 LNHDA and CDR2 SQIVND (reference sequence). Trimming removed 5 bases from V and 7 bases from J; junction bases left unmatched: 5. This CDR3 spans 14 amino acids. The CDR3 here is CASSLGQGFEKLFF. The CDR3 DNA reads as TGTGCCAGTAGTTTGGGACAGGGATTTGAAAAACTGTTTTTT.

This chain links TRBV11-2 with TRBJ1-4, with a tentative D call TRBD1 (5 bases). The germline V gene has CDR1 SGHAT and CDR2 FQNNGV. This CDR3 is 16 amino acids long. Trimming took off 4 bases at V and 1 base at J, with 13 bases between the two ends. The CDR3: CASSSRGALTNEKLFF. The CDR3 region has the DNA TGTGCCAGCAGCTCGCGTGGGGCCCTAACTAATGAAAAACTGTTTTTT.

V usage is TRBV29-1 and J usage is TRBJ2-7; the match to TRBD1 covers 7 bases. The length of the CDR3 is 13 residues. Trimming at V came to 6 bases and at J to 6 bases, leaving 11 bases not matched to a gene. Germline CDR1 reads SQVTM; CDR2 reads ANQGSEA. CDR3 amino acids: CSVFGQAKAEQYF. CDR3 in DNA: TGCAGCGTGTTTGGACAGGCTAAGGCCGAGCAGTACTTC.

This clone was recorded a few times. The chain links TRBV4-2 to TRBJ1-1, with 7 bases matching TRBD1. Germline trimming cut 7 bases from V and 1 base from J; bases unmatched to any gene: 12. CDR3 length equals 16 residues. Germline CDR1 and CDR2: LGHNA and YNFKEQ. The CDR3 coding sequence is TGTGCCAGCACCCAGGTTGGGGCAGGGGGGAACACTGAAGCTTTCTTT. Its translation: CASTQVGAGGNTEAFF.

The chain has TRBV30 and TRBJ2-5; tentative D call: TRBD2 (5 bases). The CDR3 covers 14 residues. Germline CDR1 GTSNPN, CDR2 SVGIG (reference sequence). The ends were cut back, 3 bases at V and 4 bases at J, with 15 bases in the middle. Here the CDR3 reads CAWRQDYYRETQYF. The CDR3 nucleotides read TGTGCCTGGAGGCAAGACTATTACCGAGAGACCCAGTACTTC. The full variable domain, its missing parts supplied by reference TRBV30 and TRBJ2-5, is SQTIHQWPATLVQPVGSPLSLECTVEGTSNPNLYWYRQAAGRGLQLLFYSVGIGQISSEVPQNLSASRPQDRQFILSSKKLLLSDSGFYLCAWRQDYYRETQYFGPGTRLLVL.

By proportion, this clone is medium-sized. This sequence joins TRBV20-1 and TRBJ2-7; D gene ambiguous. CDR3 size: 11 residues. The V end was cut by 5 bases, the J end by 3 bases, with 8 bases between. CDR1 and CDR2 from the germline V gene are DFQATT and SNEGSKA (reference sequence). The DNA of the CDR3 is TGCAGTGCTTCGGACGGCTACGAGCAGTACTTC. Its translation: CSASDGYEQYF.

This clone was picked up a small number of times. The rearrangement links TRBV5-8 to TRBJ2-3, with TRBD1 matching over 8 bases. Germline CDR1 is SGHTS and CDR2 is YDEGEE. This CDR3 comprises 16 residues. The junction had 8 bases not matched to a gene; V was cut back by 3 bases and J by 2 bases. The DNA of the CDR3 is TGTGCCAGCAGCTCCGGACAGGGTGGGTCCACAGATACGCAGTATTTT. Its protein is CASSSGQGGSTDTQYF. The full variable domain, completed using reference TRBV5-8 and TRBJ2-3, is EAGVTQSPTHLIKTRGQQATLRCSPISGHTSVYWYQQALGLGLQFLLWYDEGEERNRGNFPPRFSGRQFPNYSSELNVNALELEDSALYLCASSSGQGGSTDTQYFGPGTRLTVL.

This chain uses TRBV19 with TRBJ1-2; possibly TRBD1 for D (6 bases). V was cut by 4 bases and J by 4 bases, with 19 bases left in between. This CDR3 is built from 16 residues. Germline CDR1 reads LNHDA; CDR2 reads SQIVND (reference sequence). The DNA for the CDR3 is TGTGCCAGTAGTAGCCAGTTCGAGGGGGGGTTCTATGGCTACACCTTC. It is translated as CASSSQFEGGFYGYTF.

Comments on this clone: Sequence at one end of the junction differs from germline and may be a read error. J is TRBJ1-1 and V is TRBV10-3; TRBD1 might be the D (5 bases). The germline gives CDR1 ENHRY, CDR2 SYGVKD. This CDR3 has 15 residues. The DNA for the CDR3 is TGTGCCATCAGTGAACTCCCGCGCCCCCTCGACAGCACTACTTTT. Protein sequence: CAISELPRPLDSTTF.

The V gene is TRBV18, the J gene TRBJ1-1; D gene unclear. Germline V gene data show CDR1 as KGHSH and CDR2 as LQKENI. V dropped 6 bases and J dropped 1 base, with 15 bases sitting between them. This CDR3 is 15 amino acids long. The CDR3 reads CASSPPMRSNTEAFF. CDR3 DNA: TGTGCCAGCTCCCCTCCGATGAGGTCGAACACTGAAGCTTTCTTT.

For the CDR3, the DNA is TGCGCCAGCAGCCGGACTAGCGGGGGGGCCGCGACAGATACGCAGTATTTT. Its translation is CASSRTSGGAATDTQYF. The gene calls are TRBV5-1 and TRBJ2-3; 15 positions agree with TRBD2. Germline CDR1 SGHRS, CDR2 YFSETQ. The CDR3 totals 17 residues. Trimming took 4 bases from V and 3 from J; bases not matched to a gene: 6.